This T cell receptor beta chain was obtained from a study of blood T cells in healthy people across ages (dated by TCRdb to 2013 to 2016). For the wider study: In model experiments, template switching captured roughly one uniquely barcoded TCR beta cDNA molecule for every two T cells. Donors were grouped into four age groups: young (average approximately 16 years), middle-aged (less than 40), aged (around 60) and long-lived (around 80). Donors of different ages were randomly distributed across sequencing lanes to avoid experimental bias. The study measured age-related changes in TCR beta repertoire diversity using deep sequencing normalized with unique cDNA molecular identifiers. Using the same blood draw, the study looked at two additional independent replicas of 1 million unique cDNA reads for two donors, one aged 18 to 30 and the other aged 80 or older.

About this clonotype: The antigen this receptor binds is unknown. Base qualities are not at hand, and no much larger clone is one base apart.

Libraries were built with 5' RACE. The sample was run on an Illumina HiSeq 2500. A second roughly 7 to 12 cycle PCR used a sample-barcoded 5' primer and a J-beta primer mix. A unique molecular identifier was introduced onto each TCR beta cDNA molecule by a template-switch 5' adaptor carrying 12 random nucleotides. Each sample yielded at least 3 million CDR3-containing paired-end reads. First-strand cDNA was synthesized from all RNA with the Mint cDNA synthesis kit, primed by a TRBC-specific oligonucleotide. After uracil-DNA glycosylase treatment, a first 18-cycle PCR used universal primers M1SS and BC2_uni_R on all cDNA. Turning to the authors' computational methods: For normalization, 1 million high-quality reads were randomly selected from each sample, with every read carrying a distinct molecular identifier. Instead of being binned into consensus sequences, reads with shared molecular identifiers were discarded. MiTCR, set to a Q25 quality threshold and the strictest error-elimination algorithm, was used for CDR3 identification, clonotype clustering and error correction. A nonparametric unseen species model with Euler transformation was used to estimate lower-bound total TCR beta diversity. The public reads were quality trimmed at Q25 with fastp and then assembled into clones with MiXCR by TCRdb, keeping productive beta chains. One record per CDR3 amino acid sequence lists the most common genes and DNA. The V and J calls and clone size come from TCRdb's table, not from the authors' own analysis. In this sample the table shows around 1.5 million distinct CDR3 sequences, approximately 32% of which occur a single time. The ten most abundant clones make up around 11% of the sample.

The donors were about 40 Caucasian individuals from Russia, aged about 6 to 95 years, who were systemically healthy. Roughly 11 milliliters of peripheral blood were drawn from each donor into EDTA-treated Vacutainer tubes. Ficoll-Paque density-gradient centrifugation was used to isolate PBMCs, with at least 6.5 million per sample. Total RNA, at least 5.5 micrograms per sample, was extracted from PBMCs with Trizol reagent. Naive CD45RAhigh/CD27high T cell percentages were measured by flow cytometry on a PBMC aliquot from every donor. The CDR3 spans 14 residues, from the cysteine through the phenylalanine. Kept here is only the CDR3 DNA, which spans 42 bases and is read in frame from base 1. The germline V gene supplies CDR1 SGHTA and CDR2 FQGTGA. Trimming takes 5 bases off V and 7 bases off J; junction bases not matched to a gene: 7. Summary of the overall study and its limitations: Bulk unsorted PBMC profiling prevented conclusive comparison of naive and antigen-experienced compartments. Observed TCR beta diversity per million T cells fell roughly linearly with age, and a significant reduction was already apparent by age roughly 40. Compared with the aged group, the long-lived group had more naive CD4+ T cells, fewer expanded clones and increased TCR diversity, suggesting age selection. Observed TCR beta diversity correlated strongly with the percentage of naive T cells measured by flow cytometry. Total diversity estimates from one million sequenced T cells were considered lower bounds and underestimates. Because the CMV infection status of the donors was unknown, age-related changes in expanded clonotypes may potentially have been confounded.

This sequence was found in a woman aged 25 to 39 in good health. The specimen was blood. The rearranged segments are TRBV7-3 and TRBJ2-1, and 8 junctional nucleotides match TRBD2. Here the CDR3 is given as CASSPGTSENEQFF. The DNA sequence follows: TGTGCCAGCAGCCCTGGGACTAGTGAGAATGAGCAGTTCTTC.